What follows are 12 T cell receptor beta chains derived from one specimen sequenced in a study of blood T cell repertoires in COVID-19. Using immunoSEQ multiplex PCR, the repertoire was profiled, and TCRdb retains in-frame clones only, with some absent. The table includes approximately 480,000 clones, 87% detected once. Source material: PBMCs or T cells enriched from blood (not recorded which). The receptors here all came from a young woman who had recovered from COVID-19.

J is TRBJ2-1 and V is TRBV5-1; 12 bases map to TRBD1. This CDR3 is 14 amino acids long. CDR1 and CDR2 from the germline V gene are SGHRS and YFSETQ. V shed 3 bases and J 8 bases; nucleotides not matched to a gene: 3. The CDR3 here is CASSWGTGGYEQFF. The CDR3, as DNA: TGCGCCAGCAGCTGGGGGACAGGGGGCTATGAGCAGTTCTTC.

This rearrangement joins TRBV11-2 to TRBJ2-7, with D possibly matching TRBD1 (6 bases). The CDR3 runs to 12 residues. V lost 4 bases and J 5 bases, leaving 9 bases between the germline ends. Germline lookup yields CDR1 SGHAT and CDR2 FQNNGV. The CDR3 sequence is CASSYDRNEQYF. The CDR3 nucleotides are TGTGCCAGCAGCTACGACAGGAACGAGCAGTACTTC.

The chain is built from TRBV5-1 and TRBJ2-5; no reliable D call. Per the germline V gene, CDR1 is SGHRS and CDR2 is YFSETQ. Trimming removed 4 bases at V and 1 base at J, with 5 bases between. The CDR3 contains 12 residues. CDR3 protein: CASSPLQETQYF. In DNA form, the CDR3 reads TGCGCCAGCAGCCCCCTCCAAGAGACCCAGTACTTC.

Only a few counts were recorded for this clone. J is TRBJ1-2 and V is TRBV4-2, with no clear D. Germline V gene sequence: CDR1 LGHNA, CDR2 YNFKEQ. This CDR3 is built from 16 residues. Deletions cut 4 bases from V and 1 base from J, with 16 bases between. CDR3 loop: CASSPGRRLFNYGYTF. CDR3 in DNA: TGTGCCAGCAGCCCAGGCCGACGGTTATTTAACTATGGCTACACCTTC.

The chain has TRBV6-1 and TRBJ1-5, with 8 bases matching TRBD1. Trimming cost V 0 bases and J 5 bases; bases outside gene matches: 9. CDR1 is MNHNS and CDR2 is SASEGT in the germline V gene. The CDR3 runs 17 residues. For the CDR3, the DNA is TGTGCCAGCAGTGAAGCGGGACAGGCGAAAATAGATCAGCCCCAGCATTTT. As protein: CASSEAGQAKIDQPQHF.

This chain uses TRBV12-5 with TRBJ2-3; 10 bases fit TRBD2. The V segment lost 5 bases and the J segment 1 base; nucleotides outside the gene matches: 15. Germline V gene lookup returns CDR1 LGHNT and CDR2 FRNRAP. CDR3 length: 19 residues. CDR3 coding DNA: TGTGCTAGTGGTCCCTCCAGTCGGGGACTAGCGAGGCGCACAGATACGCAGTATTTT. Amino acid sequence: CASGPSSRGLARRTDTQYF.

The CDR3 DNA sequence: TGTGCCCCCCTCGGCGGGGGGCGGGAAGATACGCAGTATTTT. Translation: CAPLGGGREDTQYF. This chain uses TRBV9 with TRBJ2-3; TRBD2 agrees at 8 bases. CDR1 is SGDLS and CDR2 is YYNGEE in the germline V gene. Unmatched junction bases numbered 12, after V lost 10 bases and J lost 5 bases. The CDR3 is 14 amino acids.

The V call is TRBV4-1, the J call TRBJ1-2; tentative D call: TRBD1 (6 bases). The germline CDR1 and CDR2 sequences are MGHRA and YSYEKL. Deletions cut 4 bases from V and 6 bases from J, with 15 bases between. The CDR3 length is 14 residues. The CDR3 protein is CASSLFHRADGYTF. Written as DNA, the CDR3 is TGCGCCAGCAGCCTTTTCCACAGGGCGGATGGCTACACCTTC.

The CDR3 loop is CASSLLVTSYEQYF. CDR3 nucleotides: TGTGCCAGCAGCTTATTAGTAACCTCCTACGAGCAGTACTTC. The rearrangement joins TRBV7-2 to TRBJ2-7; D gene ambiguous. CDR3 size: 14 residues. The V gene lost 2 bases and the J gene lost 0 bases, with 8 bases spanning the gap. The germline gives CDR1 SGHTA, CDR2 FQGNSA.

The chain is built from TRBV4-2 and TRBJ2-3; D may be TRBD2 (6 bases). The CDR3 totals 15 residues. Germline CDR1 reads LGHNA; CDR2 reads YNFKEQ. Trimming removed 1 base from V and 6 bases from J, with 14 bases in between. In nucleotides, the CDR3 is TGTGCCAGCAGCCAAGGCGGGGACCTAGGCGATACGCAGTATTTT. Residues: CASSQGGDLGDTQYF.

The chain uses TRBV9 and TRBJ1-1; TRBD1 matches 10 bases. Germline CDR1 SGDLS, CDR2 YYNGEE. Trimming took 6 bases from V and 3 from J; bases not matched to a gene: 8. CDR3 size: 15 residues. The CDR3 reads CASTQEGQGDTEAFF. CDR3 coding DNA: TGTGCCAGCACCCAAGAAGGACAGGGGGACACTGAAGCTTTCTTT.

This chain connects TRBV5-1 to TRBJ1-6; tentative D call: TRBD1 (5 bases). Germline-derived CDR1 and CDR2 are SGHRS and YFSETQ. The CDR3 extends over 16 amino acids. V lost 0 bases to trimming and J lost 0 bases, with 7 bases between them. This chain's CDR3 is CASSLAGGSYNSPLHF. In DNA form, the CDR3 reads TGCGCCAGCAGCTTGGCGGGGGGCTCCTATAATTCACCCCTCCACTTT.